This TCR beta chain was sequenced during a study of glioma-infiltrating T cells after dendritic cell vaccination. The wider study: Dendritic cell vaccine was injected intradermally three times, biweekly. The study, taken as a whole, reports: TCR clonality showed no direct relationship with survival.

About this clone itself: What it binds is unknown.

In germline, CDR1 is MNHNS, CDR2 SASEGT. Trimming left V 0 bases short and J 4 bases short, with 9 bases between. CDR3 length: 14 amino acids. Here immunoSEQ multiplex PCR was the method, and the copy in TCRdb shows in-frame clones only, minus some. The sample records about 73,000 clones, around 80% being singletons. The receptor's source is a human donor with glioblastoma. The V call is TRBV6-1, the J call TRBJ2-5, with a possible D match to TRBD2 (6 bases). The sample was blood, taken before dendritic cell vaccination. As DNA, the CDR3 is TGTGCCAGCAGTGAAGCACCGGGAGCAGAGACCCAGTACTTC. Translating gives CASSEAPGAETQYF.